The 2 T cell receptor beta chains in this list originate from one sample, sequenced in a study of OX40 agonist ivuxolimab in advanced cancers. Here immunoSEQ multiplex PCR was the method, and the copy in TCRdb shows in-frame clones only, minus some. Among approximately 60,000 clones listed, around 87% were seen once. Specimen: CD4+ or CD8+ T cells sorted from blood, collected in a trial of the OX40 agonist ivuxolimab. Receptors were obtained from an adult with an advanced solid tumor such as melanoma, head and neck, liver or kidney cancer.

The DNA of the CDR3 is TGTGCCAGCAGTGAAGTGGGAGGAAGCAACTATGGCTACACCTTC. Its translation is CASSEVGGSNYGYTF. The rearrangement links TRBV6-1 to TRBJ1-2, with D unclear. From germline, CDR1 is MNHNS and CDR2 SASEGT. The CDR3 contains 15 residues. V dropped 1 base and J dropped 2 bases, with 11 bases sitting between them.

This clone occurred once. V usage is TRBV27 and J usage is TRBJ2-7; 8 positions agree with TRBD1. J was trimmed by 4 bases and V by 4 bases; bases with no gene match: 6. This CDR3 has 14 residues. From germline, CDR1 is MNHEY and CDR2 SMNVEV (reference sequence). The CDR3 DNA is TGTGCCAGCAGTTCCCCGACAGGGGCTTACGAGCAGTACTTC. Its translation is CASSSPTGAYEQYF.